This passage covers 27 T cell receptor beta chains from one sample sequenced in a study of Tregs in tolerant kidney transplant recipients. Method: immunoSEQ multiplex PCR; TCRdb's copy keeps in-frame clones and lacks some. Its listing shows roughly 50,000 clones. The sample in question was CD4+ T cells from blood, obtained before the transplant. These receptors were obtained from a human donor who received a combined kidney and bone marrow transplant.

A remark on this clone: The CDR3 goes on 3 residues after the read ends, and that part is filled in from the germline J gene. The chain joins TRBV19 to TRBJ2-7; 8 bases map to TRBD2. Germline V gene sequence: CDR1 LNHDA, CDR2 SQIVND (reference sequence). CDR3 length equals 15 residues. The junction had 9 bases not matched to a gene; V was cut back by 6 bases and J by 2 bases. CDR3 loop: CASSLERGPTYEQYF. CDR3 bases read: TGTGCCAGTAGCCTTGAGCGGGGGCCTACCTACGAG.

Regarding this clone: The CDR3 extends 3 residues past the end of the read, so its final part is completed from the germline J gene. This chain uses TRBV5-1 with TRBJ2-2; D tentatively reads TRBD1 or TRBD2 (5 bases each). Per the germline V gene, CDR1 is SGHRS and CDR2 is YFSETQ. The V end was cut by 0 bases, the J end by 3 bases, with 12 bases between. The CDR3 is 16 residues long. CDR3 DNA, as far as it was read: TGCGCCAGCAGCTTGGTTAATAGGGGAGACACCGGGGAG. As protein: CASSLVNRGDTGE. The entire CDR3 is CASSLVNRGDTGELFF. Full variable domain (missing parts from reference TRBV5-1 and TRBJ2-2): KAGVTQTPRYLIKTRGQQVTLSCSPISGHRSVSWYQQTPGQGLQFLFEYFSETQRNKGNFPGRFSGRQFSNSRSEMNVSTLELGDSALYLCASSLVNRGDTGELFFGEGSRLTVL.

As to this clone: The read halts 3 residues ahead of the CDR3 end, with the missing end drawn from the germline J gene. The V call is TRBV5-6, the J call TRBJ2-7; D perhaps matches TRBD1 (5 bases). Germline V CDR1 and CDR2: SGHDT, YYEEEE. The CDR3 is 14 residues long. Trimming pared 2 bases from V and 5 bases from J, leaving 14 bases between. The sequenced part of the CDR3 DNA is TGTGCCAGCAGCTTCTGGCAGGGCGGCGACGAG. As protein: CASSFWQGGDE. The whole CDR3 protein is CASSFWQGGDEQYF.

Comments on this clone: The CDR3 end falls 3 residues outside the read, so it is completed with the germline J gene. The chain has TRBV7-9 and TRBJ2-3; tentative D call: TRBD1 (6 bases). In germline, CDR1 is SEHNR, CDR2 FQNEAQ (reference sequence). The CDR3 sequence is 14 residues long. V was clipped by 4 bases and J by 4 bases, with 12 bases between them. The CDR3 spells CASSSKAGADTQYF. The part of the CDR3 DNA that was read is TGTGCCAGCAGCTCAAAGGCAGGGGCAGATACG. The whole variable domain, filled in from reference TRBV7-9 and TRBJ2-3, reads DTGVSQNPRHKITKRGQNVTFRCDPISEHNRLYWYRQTLGQGPEFLTYFQNEAQLEKSRLLSDRFSAERPKGSFSTLEIQRTEQGDSAMYLCASSSKAGADTQYFGPGTRLTVL.

About this clone itself: The read gets to within 3 residues of the CDR3 end, and the germline J gene fills in the rest. The J gene is TRBJ1-2, the V gene TRBV19, with D hard to call. This CDR3 contains 17 residues. V was clipped by 3 bases and J by 4 bases, with 21 bases between them. Germline CDR1 and CDR2: LNHDA and SQIVND (reference sequence). This CDR3 reads CASSIPESRVAGYGYTF. The DNA read from the CDR3 is TGTGCCAGTAGTATTCCCGAAAGTCGGGTGGCGGGCTATGGC.

As for this clone: Read data end 3 residues before the CDR3 end; the end is taken from the germline J gene. The rearrangement links TRBV19 to TRBJ2-7; 7 bases align to TRBD1. The CDR3 is 15 residues long. Germline trimming cut 6 bases from V and 6 bases from J; bases unmatched to any gene: 14. The V gene's germline CDR1 is LNHDA and CDR2 SQIVND (reference sequence). CDR3 amino acids: CASSMTGKVLSEQYF. Partial CDR3 DNA: TGTGCCAGTAGCATGACAGGGAAGGTCTTATCCGAG.

On this clone itself: The CDR3 end lies 3 residues beyond the end of the read and is filled in from the germline J gene. J is TRBJ1-1 and V is TRBV30, with TRBD1 identical over 7 bases. Germline V gives CDR1 GTSNPN, CDR2 SVGIG (reference sequence). J was trimmed by 1 base and V by 3 bases; bases with no gene match: 2. The CDR3 is 13 amino acids. CDR3: CAWRDRPNTEAFF. The CDR3 DNA, read in part, is TGTGCCTGGAGGGACAGGCCGAACACTGAA.

To note about this clone: Read coverage stops 3 residues before the CDR3 terminus; the germline J gene supplies the remainder. The V call is TRBV18, the J call TRBJ1-6, with TRBD1 matching over 9 bases. This CDR3 comprises 16 residues. V shed 3 bases and J 7 bases; nucleotides not matched to a gene: 7. The germline gives CDR1 KGHSH, CDR2 LQKENI. CDR3 sequence: CASSPGQGIINSPLHF. The sequenced part of the CDR3 DNA is TGTGCCAGCTCACCCGGACAGGGGATTATCAATTCACCC. The full variable domain, in which reference TRBV18 and TRBJ1-6 provide the parts outside the CDR3, is NAGVMQNPRHLVRRRGQEARLRCSPMKGHSHVYWYRQLPEEGLKFMVYLQKENIIDESGMPKERFSAEFPKEGPSILRIQQVVRGDSAAYFCASSPGQGIINSPLHFGNGTRLTVT.

Note on this clone: The read terminates 3 residues before the CDR3 end, so the remaining end is supplied by the germline J gene. This chain connects TRBV2 to TRBJ2-5; D may be TRBD2 (6 bases). Germline V gene lookup returns CDR1 SNHLY and CDR2 FYNNEI. The CDR3 runs 13 residues. The V gene lost 2 bases and the J gene lost 5 bases, with 9 bases spanning the gap. CDR3 amino acids: CASSEHRGETQYF. The part of the CDR3 DNA that was read is TGTGCCAGCAGTGAACACCGGGGGGAGACC.

The CDR3 DNA, read in part, is TGTGCCAGCTCAGCCACAGGGTCCGCAGATACG. Its translation: CASSATGSADT. The CDR3 as a whole reads CASSATGSADTQYF. The chain uses TRBV18 and TRBJ2-3; a possible D gene is TRBD1 (6 bases). The read is 3 residues too short to cover the CDR3 end, so that end is filled in from the germline J gene. V lost 5 bases to trimming and J lost 4 bases, with 13 bases between them. The CDR3 runs 14 residues. CDR1 is KGHSH and CDR2 is LQKENI in the germline V gene.

A remark on this clone: Sequencing ends 3 residues short of the CDR3 end; the germline J gene provides the rest. This chain links TRBV5-1 with TRBJ1-1; TRBD1 might be the D (6 bases). Germline CDR1 SGHRS, CDR2 YFSETQ. Trimming removed 7 bases from V and 2 bases from J, with 12 bases in between. The CDR3 is 13 residues long. CDR3 bases read: TGCGCCAGCCACCAAGGGGGTAACACTGAA. As protein: CASHQGGNTE. The full-length CDR3 reads as CASHQGGNTEAFF.

Comment on this clone: The sequenced fragment ends 3 residues before the CDR3 boundary, so the rest is inferred from the germline J gene. V usage is TRBV19 and J usage is TRBJ1-1; 8 bases align to TRBD1. In germline, CDR1 is LNHDA, CDR2 SQIVND (reference sequence). This CDR3 is 15 amino acids long. With 8 bases clipped from V and 0 bases from J, the junction kept 8 bases outside the gene matches. The CDR3 here is CASLPRGRVNTEAFF. The part of the CDR3 DNA that was read is TGTGCCAGTCTACCCAGGGGGCGTGTGAACACTGAA.

Concerning this clone: The read stops 3 residues short of the end of the CDR3; the missing end is completed from the germline J gene. The rearrangement uses TRBV18 and TRBJ1-3, with unresolved D. The CDR3 consists of 16 residues. Trimming took 3 bases from V and 0 from J, leaving 12 bases between them. CDR1 and CDR2 (germline): KGHSH, LQKENI. The covered CDR3 bases are TGTGCCAGCTCACCTACATCCTCCCTCTCTGGAAACACC. Protein product: CASSPTSSLSGNT. The whole CDR3 sequence reads CASSPTSSLSGNTIYF.

On this clone: The CDR3 goes on 3 residues after the read ends, and that part is filled in from the germline J gene. This chain joins TRBV10-3 and TRBJ2-7; 13 nucleotides align to TRBD2. This CDR3 is built from 17 residues. From germline, CDR1 is ENHRY and CDR2 SYGVKD. The J segment lost 0 bases and the V segment lost 6 bases, leaving 8 bases of the junction unmatched. The CDR3 loop reads CAIRPTSGGRSSYEQYF. The CDR3 bases that were read are TGTGCCATCAGACCGACTAGCGGGGGGCGAAGCTCCTACGAG.

Note on this clone: Coverage ceases 3 residues before the CDR3 finishes, and the germline J gene fills in the end. This chain links TRBV18 with TRBJ2-3; D is possibly TRBD1 (5 bases). CDR3 length: 14 residues. V lost 4 bases and J lost 2, with 10 bases in between. Germline V gene data show CDR1 as KGHSH and CDR2 as LQKENI. The sequenced CDR3 bases are TGTGCCAGCTCACTTAGGGGTGACACAGATACG. It codes for CASSLRGDTDT. The whole CDR3 protein is CASSLRGDTDTQYF.

Details on this clone: The CDR3 extends 3 residues past the end of the read, so its final part is completed from the germline J gene. The chain couples TRBV19 to TRBJ2-5; D possibly uses TRBD1 or TRBD2 (5 bases each). Germline CDR1 is LNHDA and CDR2 is SQIVND (reference sequence). The CDR3 is made up of 13 amino acids. V was pared by 4 bases and J by 4 bases, with 10 bases between. The CDR3 reads CASSTGSRETQYF. CDR3 bases read: TGTGCCAGTAGTACAGGGAGTCGAGAGACC. Looking up the rest from reference TRBV19 and TRBJ2-5 gives the full variable domain: DGGITQSPKYLFRKEGQNVTLSCEQNLNHDAMYWYRQDPGQGLRLIYYSQIVNDFQKGDIAEGYSVSREKKESFPLTVTSAQKNPTAFYLCASSTGSRETQYFGPGTRLLVL.

Concerning this clone itself: The read ends 3 residues shy of where the CDR3 ends; the end is completed using the germline J gene. This chain uses TRBV2 with TRBJ2-2; 7 bases agree with TRBD1. CDR3 size: 13 residues. The junction had 2 bases not matched to a gene; V was cut back by 4 bases and J by 6 bases. In germline, CDR1 is SNHLY, CDR2 FYNNEI. The part of the CDR3 DNA that was read is TGTGCCAGCAGTGGGCAGGGGGCCGGGGAG. Protein: CASSGQGAGE. The whole CDR3 is CASSGQGAGELFF.

About this clone itself: From the germline J gene comes the end of the CDR3, since the read stops 3 residues before it. The rearrangement uses TRBV11-2 and TRBJ2-7; a weak D match, TRBD2 (5 bases). From germline, CDR1 is SGHAT and CDR2 FQNNGV. The CDR3 has 15 amino acids. Trimming stripped 6 bases from V and 3 bases from J, with 18 bases between. The DNA read from the CDR3 is TGTGCCAGCAGACCTCTGGGAGCGGAGTACTACGAG. Amino acid sequence: CASRPLGAEYYE. Given in full, the CDR3 is CASRPLGAEYYEQYF.

Turning to this clone: The CDR3 end lies 3 residues beyond the end of the read and is filled in from the germline J gene. This sequence joins TRBV6-2 or TRBV6-3 and TRBJ1-2; TRBD1 matches 9 bases. V was clipped by 4 bases and J by 4 bases; unmatched bases: 10. This CDR3 contains 16 residues. The germline gives CDR1 MNHEY, CDR2 SVGEGT. CDR3 amino acids: CASSSPSDRGGYGYTF. CDR3 DNA (partial): TGTGCCAGCAGTTCCCCGTCGGACAGGGGCGGCTATGGC.

A note on this clone: The CDR3 end falls 3 residues outside the read, so it is completed with the germline J gene. The chain couples TRBV19 to TRBJ2-2, with D unresolved. V was pared by 0 bases and J by 1 base, with 6 bases between. Germline V CDR1 and CDR2: LNHDA, SQIVND (reference sequence). The CDR3 is 15 residues long. The CDR3 spells CASSIDRRNTGELFF. Partial CDR3 DNA: TGTGCCAGTAGTATAGATCGTCGGAACACCGGGGAG.

A remark on this clone: The read terminates 3 residues before the CDR3 end, so the remaining end is supplied by the germline J gene. V usage is TRBV6-1 and J usage is TRBJ1-2; the D gene is possibly TRBD1 (5 bases). In germline, CDR1 is MNHNS, CDR2 SASEGT. With 3 bases removed from V and 5 bases from J, the gap between germline ends came to 10 bases. This CDR3 is 13 amino acids long. Incomplete CDR3 DNA: TGTGCCAGCAGTGACGGGGGGACGTATGGC. Its protein is CASSDGGTYG. The entire CDR3 reads CASSDGGTYGYTF.

On this clone itself: The CDR3 extends 3 residues past the end of the read, so its final part is completed from the germline J gene. V is TRBV20-1 and J is TRBJ2-3; D ambiguous. V gave up 4 bases and J gave up 0 bases, with 11 bases separating them. The CDR3 sequence is 14 residues long. Germline V lookup: CDR1 DFQATT, CDR2 SNEGSKA (reference sequence). CDR3: CSAISRISTDTQYF. Incomplete CDR3 DNA: TGCAGTGCTATTTCGCGGATTAGCACAGATACG.

CDR3: CASSPTGGSSPLHF. CDR3 DNA, as far as it was read: TGCGCCAGCAGCCCAACAGGGGGTAGTTCACCC. The J gene is TRBJ1-6, the V gene TRBV5-1; 8 bases are a match to TRBD1. The read gets to within 3 residues of the CDR3 end, and the germline J gene fills in the rest. The J segment lost 9 bases and the V segment lost 4 bases, leaving 6 bases of the junction unmatched. The CDR3 spans 14 residues. Germline V gives CDR1 SGHRS, CDR2 YFSETQ.

In the case of this clone: Sequencing ends 3 residues short of the CDR3 end; the germline J gene provides the rest. This chain joins TRBV19 and TRBJ1-2; D remains unclear. Germline CDR1 LNHDA, CDR2 SQIVND (reference sequence). Trimming took 5 bases from V and 2 from J, leaving 12 bases between them. The CDR3 covers 14 residues. This CDR3 is CASSETVTNYGYTF. The part of the CDR3 DNA that was read is TGTGCCAGTAGTGAAACGGTCACGAACTATGGC.

As for this clone: The CDR3 is cut off 3 residues early in the read; its end comes from the germline J gene. This chain uses TRBV20-1 with TRBJ2-3; unclear D gene. Between the trimmed V and J ends, which lost 3 bases and 2 bases, there was a span of 18 bases. This CDR3 has 16 amino acids. The V gene's germline CDR1 is DFQATT and CDR2 SNEGSKA (reference sequence). The CDR3 protein is CSASGYTAHDTDTQYF. The CDR3 DNA, read in part, is TGCAGTGCTAGCGGGTACACTGCTCACGACACAGATACG.

A word on this clone: The read ends 3 residues shy of where the CDR3 ends; the end is completed using the germline J gene. This chain uses TRBV6-2 or TRBV6-3 with TRBJ2-4, with no clear D. CDR1 is MNHEY, CDR2 SVGEGT, per germline. V shed 3 bases and J shed 2 bases, with 8 bases lying between them. The CDR3 totals 14 residues. Incomplete CDR3 DNA: TGTGCCAGCAGTTATGACACCTCCAAAAACATT. Protein: CASSYDTSKNI. The whole CDR3 region reads CASSYDTSKNIQYF.

As concerns this clone: The CDR3 goes on 3 residues after the read ends, and that part is filled in from the germline J gene. The chain recombines TRBV19 with TRBJ1-1, with D unresolved. Trimming took 4 bases from V and 0 from J, leaving 12 bases between them. Germline lookup yields CDR1 LNHDA and CDR2 SQIVND (reference sequence). The CDR3 length is 15 residues. The CDR3 DNA, read in part, is TGTGCCAGTAGTAGCCAGGAACTCATGAACACTGAA. The encoded protein is CASSSQELMNTE. The entire CDR3 sequence reads CASSSQELMNTEAFF.